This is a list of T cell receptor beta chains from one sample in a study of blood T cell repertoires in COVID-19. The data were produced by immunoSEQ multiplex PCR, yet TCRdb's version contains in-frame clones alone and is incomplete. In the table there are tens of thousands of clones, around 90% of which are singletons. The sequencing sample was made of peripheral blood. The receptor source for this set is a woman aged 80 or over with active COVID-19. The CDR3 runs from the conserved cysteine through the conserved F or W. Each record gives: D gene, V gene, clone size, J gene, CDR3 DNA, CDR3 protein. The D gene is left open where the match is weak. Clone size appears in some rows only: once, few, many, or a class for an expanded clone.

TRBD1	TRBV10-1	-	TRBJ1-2	TGCGCCAGCAGGGCGACCCCGAACCGACAGGGAGCTAACTATGGCTACACCTTC	CASRATPNRQGANYGYTF
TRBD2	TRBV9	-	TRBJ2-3	TGTGCCAGCAGCGTAGGACTAGCGGGAGATACGCAGTATTTT	CASSVGLAGDTQYF
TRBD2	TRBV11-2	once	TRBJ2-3	TGTGCCAGCACCTCAGGAGCGGGAGAAACAGATACGCAGTATTTT	CASTSGAGETDTQYF
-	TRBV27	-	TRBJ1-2	TGTGCCAGCAGCTCTACAGGGTTGCCTTCTAGCTACACCTTC	CASSSTGLPSSYTF
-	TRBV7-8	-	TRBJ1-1	TGTGCCAGCACCGCGGGGCAGGTAGTCTCTGAAGCTTTCTTT	CASTAGQVVSEAFF
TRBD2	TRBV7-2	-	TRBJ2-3	TGTGCCAGCAGCTTAGGCCTAGCGGCCCGCACAGATACGCAGTATTTT	CASSLGLAARTDTQYF
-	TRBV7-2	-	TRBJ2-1	TGTGCCAGCAGCTTAGGTCTGGCCCAGGAGCAGTTCTTC	CASSLGLAQEQFF
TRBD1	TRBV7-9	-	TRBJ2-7	TGTGCCAGCAGCTTAGTTGGGACAGGGGGGGGCGAGCAGTACTTC	CASSLVGTGGGEQYF
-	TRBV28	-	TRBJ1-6	TGTGCCAGCAGTTTTTATAGTGCTAATTCACCCCTCCACTTT	CASSFYSANSPLHF
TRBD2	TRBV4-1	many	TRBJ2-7	TGCGCCAGCAGCCAAGGGACTAGCGGGCGATACGAGCAGTACTTC	CASSQGTSGRYEQYF
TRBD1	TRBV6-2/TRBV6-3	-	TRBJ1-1	TGTGCCAGCAGTTACACCGCCACAGGGGTCCGAACTGAAGCTTTCTTT	CASSYTATGVRTEAFF
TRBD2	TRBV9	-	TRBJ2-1	TGTGCCAGCAGCGTAAGGACTAGTTCTTCTTACAATGAGCAGTTCTTC	CASSVRTSSSYNEQFF
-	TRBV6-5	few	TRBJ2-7	TGTGCCAACAAAACTGGGACACTATACCCCTACGAGCAGTACTTC	CANKTGTLYPYEQYF
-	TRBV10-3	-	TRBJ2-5	TGTGCCATCAGTATAGCGCCAGAGACCCAGTACTTC	CAISIAPETQYF
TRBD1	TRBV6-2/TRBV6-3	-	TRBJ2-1	TGTGCCAGCAGTCCAGGGGGCTCCTACAATGAGCAGTTCTTC	CASSPGGSYNEQFF
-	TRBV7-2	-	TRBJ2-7	TGTGCCAGCAGCCCAAGGGGCAGGGGCTACGAGCAGTACTTC	CASSPRGRGYEQYF
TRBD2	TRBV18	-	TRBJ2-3	TGTGCCAGCTCCAGGACTAGCGGGAGGGATACGCAGTATTTT	CASSRTSGRDTQYF
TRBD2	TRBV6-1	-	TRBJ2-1	TGTGCCAGCAGTGAAGGCGGGAGCTCCTACAATGAGCAGTTCTTC	CASSEGGSSYNEQFF
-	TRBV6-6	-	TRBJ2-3	TGTGCCAGCAGTCCAACTAGCAGAATTGGAGATACGCAGTATTTT	CASSPTSRIGDTQYF
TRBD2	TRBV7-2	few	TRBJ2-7	TGTGCCAGCAGCCCAGCGGGACTAGCGGGAGATCCCTACGAGCAGTACTTC	CASSPAGLAGDPYEQYF
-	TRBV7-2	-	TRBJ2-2	TGTGCCAGCAGCTTAGAAATAGGGGAGCTGTTTTTT	CASSLEIGELFF
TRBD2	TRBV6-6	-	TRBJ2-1	TGTGCCAGCTCCGGCGATCGGCGGCGTGGGGGGGATGAGCAGTTCTTC	CASSGDRRRGGDEQFF
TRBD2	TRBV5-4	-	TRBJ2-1	TGTGCCAGCAGCGAGACCCGGACTAGCGGGAGGTCAGTGGATGAGCAGTTCTTC	CASSETRTSGRSVDEQFF
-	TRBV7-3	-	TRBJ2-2	TGTGCCAGCAGCCCTATCATCGGGGGCGGGGAGCTGTTTTTT	CASSPIIGGGELFF
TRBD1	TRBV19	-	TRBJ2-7	TGTGCCAGTAGAGCTAGACAGGGGCGCTACGAGCAGTACTTC	CASRARQGRYEQYF
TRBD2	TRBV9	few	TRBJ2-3	TGTGCCAGCAGCCCCCGACTAGCGGGAGGTTCAGGGGGAGATACGCAGTATTTT	CASSPRLAGGSGGDTQYF
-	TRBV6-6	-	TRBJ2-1	TGTGCCAGCAGTTACCGGGAGTCCTACAATGAGCAGTTCTTC	CASSYRESYNEQFF
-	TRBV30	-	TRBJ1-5	TGTGCCTGGAGTGGTGGCAGGGATAATCAGCCCCAGCATTTT	CAWSGGRDNQPQHF
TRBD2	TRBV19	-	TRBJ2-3	TGTGCCAGTAGTTATACCCCTGTTGCTAGCGGGACCAGCACAGATACGCAGTATTTT	CASSYTPVASGTSTDTQYF
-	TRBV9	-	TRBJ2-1	TGTGCCAGCAGCGTCGGAGTCGGGAATGAGCAGTTCTTC	CASSVGVGNEQFF
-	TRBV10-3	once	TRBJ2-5	TGTGCCATCAGTGAGTCAAGGGGAGGGACCCAGTACTTC	CAISESRGGTQYF
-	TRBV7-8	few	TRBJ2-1	TGTGCCAGCAGCTCCGTACCCGGTGCGACCTACAATGAGCAGTTCTTC	CASSSVPGATYNEQFF
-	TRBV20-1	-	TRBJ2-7	TGCAGTGCTAGTGTAGCGTACGAGCAGTACTTC	CSASVAYEQYF
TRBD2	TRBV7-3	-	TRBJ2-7	TGTGCCAGCAGCTTAATGGGGACTAGCGGCTACGAGCAGTACTTC	CASSLMGTSGYEQYF
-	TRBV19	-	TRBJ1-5	TGTGCCAGTAGTGTCGGACAGTTAAGCAATCAGCCCCAGCATTTT	CASSVGQLSNQPQHF
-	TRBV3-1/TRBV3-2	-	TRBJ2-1	TGTGCCAGCAGCCAGCTTGGGGCGCGGAATGAGCAGTTCTTC	CASSQLGARNEQFF
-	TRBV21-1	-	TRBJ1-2	TGTGCCAGCAGCAAAGCCCCGCCAGGGAACTATGGCTACACCTTC	CASSKAPPGNYGYTF